A selection of T cell receptor beta chains follows, all from one sample in a study of T cell responses to AZD1222 COVID-19 vaccine. Sequenced by immunoSEQ multiplex PCR; TCRdb stores in-frame clones only, minus some. The sample comprises about 150,000 clones, 92% of which are singletons, and approximately 1.5% rests with the top ten. This specimen consisted of peripheral blood, obtained on day 0 of AZD1222 vaccination. Every receptor here comes from an adult in good health. Each CDR3 is given with its conserved first and last residue. D genes are given only for firm matches. Some rows have no size entry. The others give once, few or many, or a class for an expanded clone.

TRBV9,TRBJ1-3,NA,NA,TGTGCCAGCAGCGTAGGTATCTCAAGCTCTGGAAACACCATATATTTT,CASSVGISSSGNTIYF
TRBV7-9,TRBJ1-2,NA,NA,TGTGCCAGCAGCTTCCAGGGAGTCTATGGCTACACCTTC,CASSFQGVYGYTF
TRBV7-2,TRBJ2-2,TRBD2,NA,TGTGCCAGCAGCAAGGGGCCCCGGGGGGGAGCCTACACCGGGGAGCTGTTTTTT,CASSKGPRGGAYTGELFF
TRBV27,TRBJ2-3,TRBD2,NA,TGTGCCAGCAGTTTATCGAGGCGGGGGGGCAGGACAGATACGCAGTATTTT,CASSLSRRGGRTDTQYF
TRBV4-1,TRBJ1-4,NA,NA,TGCGCCAGCAGCCAAGTGCGGCAGACCATTAATGAAAAACTGTTTTTT,CASSQVRQTINEKLFF
TRBV3-1/TRBV3-2,TRBJ2-5,NA,NA,TGTGCCAGCAGCCCCCGTGGAGAGACCCAGTACTTC,CASSPRGETQYF
TRBV24-1,TRBJ2-1,NA,few,TGTGCCACCAGTGATTTGAAACAGGGCAATGAGCAGTTCTTC,CATSDLKQGNEQFF
TRBV12-5,TRBJ2-2,NA,NA,TGTGCTAGTGGTTTGGGGGGGCACACCGGGGAGCTGTTTTTT,CASGLGGHTGELFF
TRBV14,TRBJ1-1,TRBD1,NA,TGTGCCAGCAGCCTGGACAGGGGTTTTACTACCACTGAAGCTTTCTTT,CASSLDRGFTTTEAFF
TRBV4-1,TRBJ1-5,NA,NA,TGCGCCAGCAGCCAGATGATCCAGGGATCGGAGTATAGCAATCAGCCCCAGCATTTT,CASSQMIQGSEYSNQPQHF
TRBV5-1,TRBJ2-5,TRBD2,NA,TGCGCCAGCAGCTTGAGACTAGCGGGGGAGACCCAGTACTTC,CASSLRLAGETQYF
TRBV7-6,TRBJ1-1,NA,NA,TGTGCCAGCTGCCCGTCGGGGGCCGCGGACACTGAAGCTTTCTTT,CASCPSGAADTEAFF
TRBV20-1,TRBJ1-1,NA,NA,TGCAGTGCTAGTACGCAGGGCGGGAGGAACACTGAAGCTTTCTTT,CSASTQGGRNTEAFF
TRBV6-5,TRBJ1-1,NA,NA,NA,CASSSSLGSTEAFF
TRBV19,TRBJ1-5,NA,NA,TGTGCCAGTAGTATAGTAGGAAATGGCAATCAGCCCCAGCATTTT,CASSIVGNGNQPQHF
TRBV18,TRBJ2-1,TRBD2,NA,TGTGCCAGCTCCCCACCGGGACTAGCGAAAGACAATGAGCAGTTCTTC,CASSPPGLAKDNEQFF
TRBV12-3/TRBV12-4,TRBJ1-1,NA,NA,TGTGCCAGCAGTTTAGTACAGCTAGAAGCTTTCTTT,CASSLVQLEAFF
TRBV6-1,TRBJ2-7,TRBD2,NA,TGTGCCAGCAGTGAACGAGGGACTAGCGGTTACGAGCAGTACTTC,CASSERGTSGYEQYF
TRBV2,TRBJ2-7,TRBD2,NA,TGTGCCAGCATCAAACGCCGGAGAGCGGGAAGCTACGAGCAGTACTTC,CASIKRRRAGSYEQYF
TRBV5-1,TRBJ2-5,NA,NA,TGCGCCAGCAGCTTGGGCCAGGATCTAGAGACCCAGTACTTC,CASSLGQDLETQYF
TRBV28,TRBJ1-1,NA,NA,TGTGCCAGCAGTTTAGGGCGAGGAGGCATGAACACTGAAGCTTTCTTT,CASSLGRGGMNTEAFF
TRBV5-3,TRBJ2-7,NA,once,TGTGCCAGAAGCTTGGTCCATAATAGAAGGGCGGGAGAGCAGTACTTC,CARSLVHNRRAGEQYF
TRBV5-1,TRBJ1-1,NA,NA,TGCGCCAGCAGCTTGGCCGGACAGAATATCAACACTGAAGCTTTCTTT,CASSLAGQNINTEAFF
TRBV30,TRBJ1-2,NA,NA,TGTGCCTGGGCGACATGGAGTGGTGGCTACACCTTC,CAWATWSGGYTF
TRBV12-3/TRBV12-4,TRBJ2-3,NA,NA,TGTGCCAGCAGTTCCCCCCGAGATACGCAGTATTTT,CASSSPRDTQYF
TRBV6-1,TRBJ1-3,TRBD1,once,TGTGCCAGCAGTGAACCCCGCAGGGGGCAACTCTCTGGAAACACCATATATTTT,CASSEPRRGQLSGNTIYF
TRBV11-3,TRBJ2-2,NA,NA,TGTGCCAGCAGCTTAGAATCCGCCGGGGAGCTGTTTTTT,CASSLESAGELFF
TRBV28,TRBJ2-2,NA,NA,TGTGCCAGCAGTTCCGGGGGCAAAGGCGGGGAGCTGTTTTTT,CASSSGGKGGELFF
TRBV28,TRBJ1-1,NA,NA,TGTGCCAGCAGTTTACCCGGGGGCCGAACTGAAGCTTTCTTT,CASSLPGGRTEAFF
TRBV12-5,TRBJ2-6,NA,NA,TGTGCTAGTGGTTTGGTACAAGGCAACCTGACAGGTGGAGGGGAATCTGGGGCCAACGTCCTGACTTTC,CASGLVQGNLTGGGESGANVLTF
TRBV7-9,TRBJ2-3,NA,NA,TGTGCCAGCAGCTTAGAGATCGACAGCACAGATACGCAGTATTTT,CASSLEIDSTDTQYF
TRBV27,TRBJ2-1,NA,NA,TGTGCCAGCAGCCTAGGATCCTACAATGAGCAGTTCTTC,CASSLGSYNEQFF
TRBV14,TRBJ2-7,TRBD2,NA,TGTGCCAGCAGCCAACACCACGGGAGGGCCTACGAGCAGTACTTC,CASSQHHGRAYEQYF
TRBV7-9,TRBJ1-5,TRBD1,NA,TGTGCCAGCAGCCCAACCGGTACAGGGGAAAATCAGCCCCAGCATTTT,CASSPTGTGENQPQHF
TRBV19,TRBJ1-1,NA,NA,TGTGCCAGTAGTCCCCGGGCCTCTCAGAACACTGAAGCTTTCTTT,CASSPRASQNTEAFF
TRBV25-1,TRBJ2-1,TRBD1,NA,TGTGCCAGCAGTGAAAGACAGGGGGTTCCTGAGCAGTTCTTC,CASSERQGVPEQFF